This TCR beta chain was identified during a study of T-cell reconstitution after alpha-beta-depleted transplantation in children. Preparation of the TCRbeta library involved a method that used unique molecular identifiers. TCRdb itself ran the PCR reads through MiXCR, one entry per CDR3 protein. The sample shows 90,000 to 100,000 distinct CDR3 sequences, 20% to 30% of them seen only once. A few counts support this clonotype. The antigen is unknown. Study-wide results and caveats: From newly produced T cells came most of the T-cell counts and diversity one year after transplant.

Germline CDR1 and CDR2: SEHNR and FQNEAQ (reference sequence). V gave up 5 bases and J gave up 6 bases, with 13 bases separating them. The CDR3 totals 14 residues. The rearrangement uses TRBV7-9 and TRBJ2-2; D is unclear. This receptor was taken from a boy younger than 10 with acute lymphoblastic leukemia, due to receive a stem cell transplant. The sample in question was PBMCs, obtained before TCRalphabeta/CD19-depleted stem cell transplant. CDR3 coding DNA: TGTGCCAGCAGCCCCATCCTCCGGGCCGGGGAGCTGTTTTTT. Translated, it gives CASSPILRAGELFF.